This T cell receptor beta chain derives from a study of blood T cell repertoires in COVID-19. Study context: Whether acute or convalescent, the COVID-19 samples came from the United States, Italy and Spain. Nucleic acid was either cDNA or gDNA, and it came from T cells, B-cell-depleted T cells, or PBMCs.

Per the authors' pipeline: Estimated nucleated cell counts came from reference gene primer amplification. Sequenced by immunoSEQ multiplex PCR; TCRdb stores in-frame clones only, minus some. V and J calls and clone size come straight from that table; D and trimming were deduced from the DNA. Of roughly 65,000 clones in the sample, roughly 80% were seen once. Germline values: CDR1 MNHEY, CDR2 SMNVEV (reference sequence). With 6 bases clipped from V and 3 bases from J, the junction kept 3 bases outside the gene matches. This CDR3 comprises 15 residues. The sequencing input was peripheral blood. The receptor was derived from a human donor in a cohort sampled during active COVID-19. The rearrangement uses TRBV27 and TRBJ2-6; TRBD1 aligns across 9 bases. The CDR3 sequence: CASRRTGDGANVLTF. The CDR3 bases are TGTGCCAGCAGACGGACAGGGGATGGGGCCAACGTCCTGACTTTC.